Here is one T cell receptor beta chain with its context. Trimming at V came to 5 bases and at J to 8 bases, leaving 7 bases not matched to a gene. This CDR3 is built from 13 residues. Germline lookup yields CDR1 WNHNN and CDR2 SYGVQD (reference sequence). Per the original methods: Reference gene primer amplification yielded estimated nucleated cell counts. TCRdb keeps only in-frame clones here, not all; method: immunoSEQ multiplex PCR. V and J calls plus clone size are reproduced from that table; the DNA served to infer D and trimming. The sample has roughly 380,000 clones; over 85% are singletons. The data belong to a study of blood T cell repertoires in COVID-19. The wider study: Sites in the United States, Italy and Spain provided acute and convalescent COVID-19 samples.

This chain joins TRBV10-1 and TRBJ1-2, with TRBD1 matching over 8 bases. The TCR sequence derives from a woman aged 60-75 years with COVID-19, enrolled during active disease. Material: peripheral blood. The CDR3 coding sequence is TGCGCCAGCAGTTCGGACAGGGATGGGGGCTACACCTTC. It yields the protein CASSSDRDGGYTF.